This is a list of T cell receptor beta chains from one sample in a study of CXCR3-negative and CXCR3-positive naive CD8 T cells. Each CDR3 protein gets one entry in TCRdb, which reprocessed the 5' RACE reads and gives no DNA. The repertoire table contains over 150,000 distinct CDR3 sequences. Material for sequencing was naive CXCR3+ CD8+ T cells from blood. These receptors were collected from a human donor in good health. Some clones in this sample may be carry-over from other donors' samples. CDR3s include the opening cysteine and the closing phenylalanine or tryptophan.

v_call,j_call,cdr3_aa
TRBV7-9,TRBJ2-1,CASSNGLVPYNEQFF
TRBV28,TRBJ1-5,CASSHNSIVNQPQHF
TRBV15,TRBJ2-1,CATSRDTHPDNEQFF
TRBV3-1,TRBJ2-5,CASSQRTAQETQYF
TRBV7-9,TRBJ1-2,CASSSRVAYGYTF
TRBV28,TRBJ2-7,CASSLASGQGNHEQYF
TRBV7-2,TRBJ1-5,CASSLAGGSWQPQHF
TRBV7-3,TRBJ2-3,CASSSSSGGAEDTQYF
TRBV12-3/TRBV12-4,TRBJ2-1,CASSLSAGGENNEQFF
TRBV15,TRBJ2-1,CATSRDERGGRIDEQFF
TRBV28,TRBJ2-3,CARTLLAGGRADTQYF
TRBV2,TRBJ2-1,CASSPNWLAGGPWGNEQFF
TRBV29-1,TRBJ2-7,CSVEAESTYEQYF
TRBV10-3,TRBJ2-3,CAISGPPASGGRPGTDTQYF
TRBV25-1,TRBJ2-1,CASAGTRDEQFF
TRBV23-1,TRBJ2-3,CASSQSGLVCDTQYF
TRBV6-4,TRBJ2-3,CASSDSFLREGITDTQYF
TRBV28,TRBJ2-5,CASSPGFRQGTQYF
TRBV28,TRBJ1-2,CASSLLGVLVDGGYTF
TRBV28,TRBJ2-7,CASSSRVHEQYF
TRBV4-1,TRBJ2-2,CASSQEVPGLNTGELFF
TRBV4-1,TRBJ2-1,CASSQFSSSYNEQFF
TRBV29-1,TRBJ1-2,CSARGQDYGYTF
TRBV29-1,TRBJ2-1,CSVDGQLEISYNEQFF
TRBV7-9,TRBJ2-7,CASSSDIGVWGYEQYF
TRBV11-3,TRBJ1-1,CASRANDRAPLYPSNTEAFF
TRBV29-1,TRBJ2-7,CSVEDRAREQYF
TRBV12-3/TRBV12-4,TRBJ2-7,CASSTDEFGAYEQYF
TRBV4-1,TRBJ2-1,CASSQWTGGDEQFF
TRBV2,TRBJ1-4,CASGENEKLFF
TRBV4-1,TRBJ1-2,CASSQPTGTTNGYTF
TRBV2,TRBJ2-1,CASRDGTPSSYNEQFF
TRBV7-9,TRBJ2-1,CASSLVTSGTHEQFF
TRBV19,TRBJ2-1,CASSSTSSEQFF
TRBV2,TRBJ1-2,CATINRQGLNYGYTF
TRBV29-1,TRBJ1-1,CSVEGEGAGTEAFF
TRBV19,TRBJ2-1,CASSLGDGSYNEQFF
TRBV2,TRBJ2-7,CASNRATDRSYEQYF
TRBV12-3/TRBV12-4,TRBJ2-5,CASSPPRDRGRWETQYF
TRBV20-1,TRBJ1-1,CSARDISVSTEAFF
TRBV29-1,TRBJ2-7,CSVAQGRLAGVPFYEQYF
TRBV5-1,TRBJ2-3,CASSRQLAGGGTDTQYF
TRBV6-6,TRBJ2-1,CASSYPYNEQFF
TRBV5-1,TRBJ1-4,CASSPGTTNEKLFF
TRBV12-3/TRBV12-4,TRBJ2-1,CASSLGGRGNEQFF
TRBV29-1,TRBJ2-3,CSVEVARPGLYF
TRBV7-9,TRBJ2-7,CASSTRDSFSYEQYF
TRBV29-1,TRBJ2-2,CSVKDRGWDPGELFF
TRBV6-5,TRBJ2-3,CASSRPGPASDTQYF
TRBV6-2/TRBV6-3,TRBJ2-2,CAADRDFNTGELFF
TRBV19,TRBJ2-7,CASSIATGSFYEQYF
TRBV7-2,TRBJ1-4,CASSEPTGTGGEKLFF
TRBV12-3/TRBV12-4,TRBJ1-5,CASSPSSNQPRHF
TRBV7-9,TRBJ2-6,CASSFGLAGDGANVLTF
TRBV29-1,TRBJ2-7,CSVDGGGTTYEQYF